These T cell receptor beta chains were read from a single sample in a study of blood T cell repertoires in COVID-19. Sequencing was performed with immunoSEQ multiplex PCR; in TCRdb, only in-frame clones are kept and a portion is missing. Among about 30,000 clones listed, roughly nine tenths were seen once. The sample consisted of peripheral blood. The receptors stem from a human donor in a cohort sampled during active COVID-19. Both conserved end residues are part of each CDR3. The D gene is left open where the match is weak. Some rows mark clone size as missing; the rest say once, few, many or name a class of expanded clone.

d_call: NA
j_call: TRBJ1-5
v_call: TRBV21-1
clone_size: NA
cdr3_nt: TGTGCCAGCAGCCCCCGAGGGCAGGGGAAAAATAGCAATCAGCCCCAGCATTTT
cdr3_aa: CASSPRGQGKNSNQPQHF

d_call: NA
j_call: TRBJ1-1
v_call: TRBV11-3
clone_size: NA
cdr3_nt: TGTGCCAGCAGCCCGACAGGAGGAGTTGAAGCTTTCTTT
cdr3_aa: CASSPTGGVEAFF

d_call: TRBD2
j_call: TRBJ2-7
v_call: TRBV28
clone_size: NA
cdr3_nt: TGTGCCAGCAGTCCCACGGGACTAGCGGGGTCCTCCTACGAGCAGTACTTC
cdr3_aa: CASSPTGLAGSSYEQYF

d_call: TRBD2
j_call: TRBJ2-3
v_call: TRBV7-3
clone_size: few
cdr3_nt: TGTGCCAGCAGCCCCGGGGGGGTCACAGATACGCAGTATTTT
cdr3_aa: CASSPGGVTDTQYF

d_call: TRBD1
j_call: TRBJ2-5
v_call: TRBV6-6
clone_size: NA
cdr3_nt: TGTGCCAGCAGATGGGACAGGGGGACGGAGACCCAGTACTTC
cdr3_aa: CASRWDRGTETQYF

d_call: TRBD1
j_call: TRBJ2-3
v_call: TRBV28
clone_size: once
cdr3_nt: TGTGCCACCCAAACCCTGCAGGGGGGCACAGATACGCAGTATTTT
cdr3_aa: CATQTLQGGTDTQYF

d_call: NA
j_call: TRBJ2-7
v_call: TRBV27
clone_size: once
cdr3_nt: TGTGCCAGCAGTCCCCGGACATCCTCCTACGAGCAGTACTTC
cdr3_aa: CASSPRTSSYEQYF

d_call: TRBD1
j_call: TRBJ2-7
v_call: TRBV10-1
clone_size: few
cdr3_nt: TGCGCCAGCAGTTCGACAGGGGGCCACGAGCAGTACTTC
cdr3_aa: CASSSTGGHEQYF

d_call: TRBD1
j_call: TRBJ2-1
v_call: TRBV6-2/TRBV6-3
clone_size: NA
cdr3_nt: TGTGCCAGCAGTTACTCGACAGGGGGCCTTCGTAATGAGCAGTTCTTC
cdr3_aa: CASSYSTGGLRNEQFF

d_call: TRBD1
j_call: TRBJ1-2
v_call: TRBV15
clone_size: NA
cdr3_nt: TGTGCCACCAGCAGCGACAGGGGGCACTATGGCTACACCTTC
cdr3_aa: CATSSDRGHYGYTF

d_call: NA
j_call: TRBJ1-2
v_call: TRBV24-1
clone_size: NA
cdr3_nt: TGTGCCACCAGTGAGGGGGGGATCCAGTCTAACTATGGCTACACCTTC
cdr3_aa: CATSEGGIQSNYGYTF

d_call: TRBD2
j_call: TRBJ2-7
v_call: TRBV5-4
clone_size: NA
cdr3_nt: TGTGCCAGCAGCTTGAGTCCTAGCGGGGACTACGAGCAGTACTTC
cdr3_aa: CASSLSPSGDYEQYF

d_call: NA
j_call: TRBJ2-7
v_call: TRBV11-2
clone_size: NA
cdr3_nt: TGTGCCAGCAGCCCTCTGCGGGCCAACTCCTACGAGCAGTACTTC
cdr3_aa: CASSPLRANSYEQYF

d_call: NA
j_call: TRBJ2-3
v_call: TRBV7-2
clone_size: NA
cdr3_nt: TGTGCCAGCAGCTTAGAGGGCGGGGGCCTCCAGTCAGATACGCAGTATTTT
cdr3_aa: CASSLEGGGLQSDTQYF

d_call: NA
j_call: TRBJ2-3
v_call: TRBV15
clone_size: NA
cdr3_nt: TGTGCCACCAGTGCCCGGACAGATACGCAGTATTTT
cdr3_aa: CATSARTDTQYF

d_call: NA
j_call: TRBJ2-2
v_call: TRBV11-3
clone_size: NA
cdr3_nt: TGTGCCAGTCAAGAGGCCCCAAAGACCGGGGAGCTGTTTTTT
cdr3_aa: CASQEAPKTGELFF

d_call: TRBD2
j_call: TRBJ2-3
v_call: TRBV2
clone_size: NA
cdr3_nt: TGTGCCAGCAGTGAACCAGCGGGGCGTAATACGCAGTATTTT
cdr3_aa: CASSEPAGRNTQYF

d_call: NA
j_call: TRBJ2-3
v_call: TRBV5-4
clone_size: NA
cdr3_nt: TGTGCCAGCAGCACGGGAACAGATACGCAGTATTTT
cdr3_aa: CASSTGTDTQYF

d_call: TRBD2
j_call: TRBJ2-3
v_call: TRBV4-2
clone_size: NA
cdr3_nt: TGTGCCAGCAGCCAAGACCCCACTAGCGGGGGGCTACCTCTCACAGATACGCAGTATTTT
cdr3_aa: CASSQDPTSGGLPLTDTQYF

d_call: NA
j_call: TRBJ2-5
v_call: TRBV21-1
clone_size: NA
cdr3_nt: TGTGCCAGCAGCACCGACAGGGGACAAGAGACCCAGTACTTC
cdr3_aa: CASSTDRGQETQYF

d_call: NA
j_call: TRBJ1-6
v_call: TRBV5-4
clone_size: NA
cdr3_nt: TGTGCCAGCGCCGACAAGTCAAATTCACCCCTCCACTTT
cdr3_aa: CASADKSNSPLHF

d_call: TRBD1
j_call: TRBJ1-2
v_call: TRBV7-2
clone_size: NA
cdr3_nt: TGTGCCAGCAGGCCCCGACAGGGGAAAGCTAACTATGGCTACACCTTC
cdr3_aa: CASRPRQGKANYGYTF

d_call: NA
j_call: TRBJ2-7
v_call: TRBV12-3/TRBV12-4
clone_size: once
cdr3_nt: TGTGCCAGCAAGGGGGAAGAGCAGTATTTC
cdr3_aa: CASKGEEQYF

d_call: NA
j_call: TRBJ1-2
v_call: TRBV27
clone_size: once
cdr3_nt: TGTGCCAGCAGTCTAAGGACACAATCGGTGGGCTACACCTTC
cdr3_aa: CASSLRTQSVGYTF

d_call: NA
j_call: TRBJ2-7
v_call: TRBV15
clone_size: few
cdr3_nt: TGTGCCACCAGCCTGCTGCCGCAAGCGCGGGCCCACGAGCAGTACTTC
cdr3_aa: CATSLLPQARAHEQYF

d_call: NA
j_call: TRBJ2-4
v_call: TRBV19
clone_size: NA
cdr3_nt: TGTGCCAGTAGTAATCCGGGACACTTAGCCAAAAACATTCAGTACTTC
cdr3_aa: CASSNPGHLAKNIQYF

d_call: NA
j_call: TRBJ1-1
v_call: TRBV28
clone_size: NA
cdr3_nt: TGTGCCAGCAGCCTCCGGGACTTTGGTGGGACTGAAGCTTTCTTT
cdr3_aa: CASSLRDFGGTEAFF

d_call: NA
j_call: TRBJ1-1
v_call: TRBV5-1
clone_size: NA
cdr3_nt: TGCGCCAGCAGCTTGGGGGCGGGGAAAACTGAAGCTTTCTTT
cdr3_aa: CASSLGAGKTEAFF

d_call: TRBD1
j_call: TRBJ2-3
v_call: TRBV7-3
clone_size: once
cdr3_nt: TGTGCCAGCAGTAAAACAGGGGAACCCACAGATACGCAGTATTTT
cdr3_aa: CASSKTGEPTDTQYF

d_call: TRBD1
j_call: TRBJ2-7
v_call: TRBV25-1
clone_size: NA
cdr3_nt: TGTGCCAGCCGCGGGACAGGGGAACGCTACGAGCAGTACTTC
cdr3_aa: CASRGTGERYEQYF

d_call: NA
j_call: TRBJ2-2
v_call: TRBV19
clone_size: NA
cdr3_nt: TGTGCCAGTAGGTCGGACAGATTCATCACCGGGGAGCTGTTTTTT
cdr3_aa: CASRSDRFITGELFF

d_call: TRBD2
j_call: TRBJ2-2
v_call: TRBV29-1
clone_size: NA
cdr3_nt: TGCAGCGTTGAGGTAGCGGGGGGCCGGAAAAACACCGGGGAGCTGTTTTTT
cdr3_aa: CSVEVAGGRKNTGELFF

d_call: TRBD1
j_call: TRBJ2-2
v_call: TRBV27
clone_size: NA
cdr3_nt: TGTGCCAGCAGTCGCACAGGGGGTTCGGACACCGGGGAGCTGTTTTTT
cdr3_aa: CASSRTGGSDTGELFF

d_call: NA
j_call: TRBJ2-3
v_call: TRBV11-2
clone_size: NA
cdr3_nt: TGTGCCAGCAGCACCCGACTAGTTTCAGATACGCAGTATTTT
cdr3_aa: CASSTRLVSDTQYF

d_call: TRBD1
j_call: TRBJ2-7
v_call: TRBV28
clone_size: NA
cdr3_nt: TGTGCCAGCAGTTCGGGACAGGGCTACGAGCAGTACTTC
cdr3_aa: CASSSGQGYEQYF

d_call: NA
j_call: TRBJ1-1
v_call: TRBV4-3
clone_size: NA
cdr3_nt: TGCGCCAGCAGCCAAGAAGGGCTGGGAGTCTGGAACACTGAAGCTTTCTTT
cdr3_aa: CASSQEGLGVWNTEAFF

d_call: NA
j_call: TRBJ2-1
v_call: TRBV27
clone_size: NA
cdr3_nt: TGTGCCAGCAGCCAATACGGGTCCTACAATGAGCAGTTCTTC
cdr3_aa: CASSQYGSYNEQFF

d_call: TRBD2
j_call: TRBJ2-7
v_call: TRBV11-2
clone_size: NA
cdr3_nt: TGTGCCAGCAGCTTAAATAGCGGGGTGTCCTACGAGCAGTACTTC
cdr3_aa: CASSLNSGVSYEQYF

d_call: NA
j_call: TRBJ2-1
v_call: TRBV9
clone_size: NA
cdr3_nt: TGTGCCAGCAGCGAATCATACAGGGATAGCTCCTACAATGAGCAGTTCTTC
cdr3_aa: CASSESYRDSSYNEQFF

d_call: TRBD1
j_call: TRBJ1-2
v_call: TRBV27
clone_size: NA
cdr3_nt: TGTGCCAGCAGTTTATATTCTGGTCGACAGGGCGGCTACACCTTC
cdr3_aa: CASSLYSGRQGGYTF

d_call: TRBD1
j_call: TRBJ1-6
v_call: TRBV23-1
clone_size: NA
cdr3_nt: TGCGCCAGCAGTCCCCCCCCCGGACAGGGGGCGCAGGATTCACCCCTCCACTTT
cdr3_aa: CASSPPPGQGAQDSPLHF

d_call: NA
j_call: TRBJ2-7
v_call: TRBV7-6
clone_size: NA
cdr3_nt: TGTGCCAGCAGCTTAAGGCCGGGGAGCTCCTACGAGCAGTACTTC
cdr3_aa: CASSLRPGSSYEQYF

d_call: NA
j_call: TRBJ1-5
v_call: TRBV12-3/TRBV12-4
clone_size: medium-sized
cdr3_nt: TGTGCCAGCGCCCGGGGAGGGAATCAGCCCCAGCATTTT
cdr3_aa: CASARGGNQPQHF

d_call: TRBD2
j_call: TRBJ2-7
v_call: TRBV5-1
clone_size: NA
cdr3_nt: TGCGCCAGCAGCTTGGGACTAGCACCCTACGAGCAGTACTTC
cdr3_aa: CASSLGLAPYEQYF

d_call: NA
j_call: TRBJ1-2
v_call: TRBV11-2
clone_size: NA
cdr3_nt: TGTGCCAGCAGCTCGATCAGGGGCTATTTGGGCTACACCTTC
cdr3_aa: CASSSIRGYLGYTF

d_call: NA
j_call: TRBJ1-2
v_call: TRBV28
clone_size: NA
cdr3_nt: TGTGCCAGCAGTCCAGGTTTATATGGCTACACCTTC
cdr3_aa: CASSPGLYGYTF

d_call: NA
j_call: TRBJ2-7
v_call: TRBV10-3
clone_size: NA
cdr3_nt: TGTGCCATCAGTGATGGGGACTCGAAGCGATACGAGCAGTACTTC
cdr3_aa: CAISDGDSKRYEQYF

d_call: TRBD1
j_call: TRBJ2-7
v_call: TRBV7-2
clone_size: NA
cdr3_nt: TGTGCCAGCAGCTTAGACAGGGGGAACTACGAGCAGTACTTC
cdr3_aa: CASSLDRGNYEQYF

d_call: TRBD1
j_call: TRBJ1-6
v_call: TRBV4-2
clone_size: NA
cdr3_nt: TGTGCCAGCAGCCATGCTGGGACAGGGGCAAATTCACCCCTCCACTTT
cdr3_aa: CASSHAGTGANSPLHF

d_call: TRBD1
j_call: TRBJ1-6
v_call: TRBV27
clone_size: NA
cdr3_nt: TGTGCCAGCAGCTATCGACCAGCGACAGGGGGGAGATCACCCCTCCACTTT
cdr3_aa: CASSYRPATGGRSPLHF

d_call: TRBD1
j_call: TRBJ1-4
v_call: TRBV6-5
clone_size: NA
cdr3_nt: TGTGCCAGCAGTTCAACTCGACAGGGAGAAAAACTGTTTTTT
cdr3_aa: CASSSTRQGEKLFF

d_call: TRBD2
j_call: TRBJ2-5
v_call: TRBV5-6
clone_size: NA
cdr3_nt: TGTGCCAGCAGCTTGATGGCTTTCCGGTTTAGCGGGTACCAAGAGACCCAGTACTTC
cdr3_aa: CASSLMAFRFSGYQETQYF

d_call: TRBD1
j_call: TRBJ2-7
v_call: TRBV4-2
clone_size: NA
cdr3_nt: TGTGCCAGCAGCCAGGAGGACAGGTTGCCCTACGAGCAGTACTTC
cdr3_aa: CASSQEDRLPYEQYF

d_call: NA
j_call: TRBJ1-3
v_call: TRBV6-5
clone_size: few
cdr3_nt: TGTGCCAGCAGTTACTTCGCAGGTTACTCTGGAAACACCATATATTTT
cdr3_aa: CASSYFAGYSGNTIYF

d_call: NA
j_call: TRBJ1-1
v_call: TRBV4-1
clone_size: NA
cdr3_nt: TGCGCCAGCAGCCAAGAAGAGATTATGAACACTGAAGCTTTCTTT
cdr3_aa: CASSQEEIMNTEAFF